The next 23 T cell receptor beta chains were all read from a single sample in a study of shared clonotypes between healthy human individuals. Some clones are missing from TCRdb's copy, which holds only in-frame ones; the method was immunoSEQ multiplex PCR. The data contain under 650,000 clones, 90% to 97% of them singletons. Material for sequencing was naive CD4+ T cells sorted from blood. Subset reported: CD45RA+ positively selected. The receptors here all came from a woman aged 25 to 39 in good health.

The rearrangement joins TRBV6-5 to TRBJ1-1; the D is unclear. V lost 2 bases, J lost 8 bases, and 12 bases lay in between. The CDR3 runs 13 residues. The V gene's germline CDR1 is MNHEY and CDR2 SVGAGI. The CDR3: CASSYNVGREAFF. CDR3 nucleotides: TGTGCCAGCAGTTACAATGTGGGCAGAGAAGCTTTCTTT.

The chain carries TRBV6-1 and TRBJ2-7; 13 nucleotides agree with TRBD2. Germline CDR1 and CDR2: MNHNS and SASEGT. CDR3 size: 17 residues. V shed 0 bases and J 2 bases; nucleotides not matched to a gene: 4. The CDR3 protein is CASSEAFTSGRAYEQYF. CDR3 coding DNA: TGTGCCAGCAGTGAAGCGTTTACTAGCGGGAGGGCCTACGAGCAGTACTTC.

The chain carries TRBV28 and TRBJ2-7; tentatively, D is TRBD1 or TRBD2 (5 bases each). The CDR3 covers 14 residues. The germline V gene has CDR1 MDHEN and CDR2 SYDVKM. Between the trimmed V and J ends, which lost 3 bases and 3 bases, there was a span of 12 bases. The DNA of the CDR3 is TGTGCCAGCAGTTTCCGGGACCCAATCTACGAGCAGTACTTC. It translates to CASSFRDPIYEQYF. The variable domain in full, with the rest retrieved from reference TRBV28 and TRBJ2-7, is DVKVTQSSRYLVKRTGEKVFLECVQDMDHENMFWYRQDPGLGLRLIYFSYDVKMKEKGDIPEGYSVSREKKERFSLILESASTNQTSMYLCASSFRDPIYEQYFGPGTRLTVT.

This chain links TRBV25-1 with TRBJ2-1; D unclear. The CDR3 spans 16 residues. The ends were cut back, 3 bases at V and 3 bases at J, with 15 bases in the middle. CDR1 and CDR2 from the germline V gene are MGHDK and SYGVNS. CDR3 DNA: TGTGCCAGCAGTGACTCACAGAATTACCTCTACAATGAGCAGTTCTTC. It codes for CASSDSQNYLYNEQFF.

This chain links TRBV10-3 with TRBJ1-2; TRBD1 aligns across 8 bases. Trimming at V came to 7 bases and at J to 7 bases, leaving 5 bases not matched to a gene. This CDR3 spans 12 amino acids. Germline values: CDR1 ENHRY, CDR2 SYGVKD. The DNA of the CDR3 is TGTGCCATCAATCCGACAGGGGTTGGCTACACCTTC. It is translated as CAINPTGVGYTF.

The chain links TRBV2 to TRBJ1-3; D is unresolved. The CDR3 sequence is 14 residues long. The ends were cut back, 8 bases at V and 0 bases at J, with 11 bases in the middle. CDR1 SNHLY and CDR2 FYNNEI come from the germline V gene. CDR3 in amino acids: CASRNQDSGNTIYF. The CDR3 DNA is TGTGCCAGCCGAAACCAAGACTCTGGAAACACCATATATTTT.

The rearrangement joins TRBV2 to TRBJ2-1, with TRBD2 identical over 8 bases. V was pared by 2 bases and J by 7 bases, with 4 bases of the junction left unmatched. Germline V gives CDR1 SNHLY, CDR2 FYNNEI. The CDR3 length is 14 residues. As DNA, the CDR3 is TGTGCCAGCAGTGAATTGACTAGCGTTAATGAGCAGTTCTTC. The encoded protein is CASSELTSVNEQFF.

The chain's CDR3 is CASSPGPGANVLTF. The DNA of the CDR3 is TGTGCCAGCTCCCCGGGGCCTGGGGCCAACGTCCTGACTTTC. The gene calls are TRBV6-4 and TRBJ2-6, with D possibly called TRBD1 or TRBD2 (5 bases each). V dropped 8 bases and J dropped 2 bases, with 10 bases sitting between them. There are 14 residues in the CDR3. Germline CDR1 reads MRHNA; CDR2 reads SNTAGT.

The chain carries TRBV2 and TRBJ2-5; D unclear. The V gene's germline CDR1 is SNHLY and CDR2 FYNNEI. Deletions cut 2 bases from V and 5 bases from J, with 15 bases between. The CDR3 spans 15 residues. The CDR3 sequence is CASSESLMSQETQYF. The DNA for the CDR3 is TGTGCCAGCAGTGAAAGTCTCATGAGTCAGGAGACCCAGTACTTC. The variable domain in full, completed from reference TRBV2 and TRBJ2-5, reads EPEVTQTPSHQVTQMGQEVILRCVPISNHLYFYWYRQILGQKVEFLVSFYNNEISEKSEIFDDQFSVERPDGSNFTLKIRSTKLEDSAMYFCASSESLMSQETQYFGPGTRLLVL.

The chain employs TRBV2 and TRBJ2-3; 9 positions match TRBD1. Trimming cost V 10 bases and J 10 bases; bases outside gene matches: 12. Germline V gene sequence: CDR1 SNHLY, CDR2 FYNNEI. CDR3 length: 13 amino acids. The CDR3 DNA sequence: TGTGCCACCCCGGGACAGGGACCCCAGTCGCAGTATTTT. This gives the protein CATPGQGPQSQYF. The full variable domain, in which reference TRBV2 and TRBJ2-3 provide the parts outside the CDR3, is EPEVTQTPSHQVTQMGQEVILRCVPISNHLYFYWYRQILGQKVEFLVSFYNNEISEKSEIFDDQFSVERPDGSNFTLKIRSTKLEDSAMYFCATPGQGPQSQYFGPGTRLTVL.

The V call is TRBV19, the J call TRBJ2-7; 8 positions agree with TRBD2. The CDR3 runs to 14 residues. J was trimmed by 5 bases and V by 5 bases; bases with no gene match: 8. Germline CDR1 reads LNHDA; CDR2 reads SQIVND (reference sequence). The CDR3 spells CASSPQREYHEQYF. The DNA of the CDR3 is TGTGCCAGTAGTCCACAGCGGGAGTACCACGAGCAGTACTTC.

The J gene is TRBJ1-1, the V gene TRBV19, with D hard to call. Germline V CDR1 and CDR2: LNHDA, SQIVND (reference sequence). The CDR3 runs to 14 residues. V dropped 7 bases and J dropped 1 base, with 13 bases sitting between them. CDR3 in DNA: TGTGCCAGTAAGGAGCACGGGCCGAACACTGAAGCTTTCTTT. It yields the protein CASKEHGPNTEAFF.

The V gene is TRBV30, the J gene TRBJ1-3, with TRBD1 as a possible D gene (6 bases). Per germline, CDR1 GTSNPN and CDR2 SVGIG (reference sequence). V was cut by 4 bases and J by 1 base, with 14 bases left in between. The CDR3 runs 15 residues. For the CDR3, the DNA is TGTGCCTGGACCGACAACAGGGCGTCTGGAAACACCATATATTTT. Protein sequence: CAWTDNRASGNTIYF. Full variable domain (remainder filled in from reference TRBV30 and TRBJ1-3): SQTIHQWPATLVQPVGSPLSLECTVEGTSNPNLYWYRQAAGRGLQLLFYSVGIGQISSEVPQNLSASRPQDRQFILSSKKLLLSDSGFYLCAWTDNRASGNTIYFGEGSWLTVV.

The chain is built from TRBV5-1 and TRBJ1-2; D might be TRBD1 (5 bases). Germline CDR1 and CDR2: SGHRS and YFSETQ. This CDR3 is built from 16 residues. Trimming stripped 5 bases from V and 4 bases from J, with 21 bases between. The DNA for the CDR3 is TGCGCCAGCAGGCTTACAACCGGGACCTTTGTCTATGGCTACACCTTC. This gives the protein CASRLTTGTFVYGYTF.

The V and J genes are TRBV14 and TRBJ1-3; no definite D call. V lost 6 bases, J lost 0 bases, and 6 bases lay in between. CDR1 and CDR2 from the germline V gene are SGHDN and FVKESK. CDR3 length: 13 residues. CDR3 residues: CASRPSSGNTIYF. The CDR3 region has the DNA TGTGCCAGCAGGCCTAGCTCTGGAAACACCATATATTTT.

The rearrangement joins TRBV27 to TRBJ2-1; 11 bases agree with TRBD2. The germline gives CDR1 MNHEY, CDR2 SMNVEV (reference sequence). This CDR3 region has 16 residues. Losses at the gene ends were 4 bases for V and 8 bases for J; bases not matched to a gene: 10. CDR3 region: CASSSTTSGIGHEQFF. The DNA for the CDR3 is TGTGCCAGCAGTTCAACGACTAGCGGGATCGGACATGAGCAGTTCTTC.

This chain links TRBV5-1 with TRBJ2-3; D is uncertain. Trimming left V 5 bases short and J 2 bases short, with 12 bases between. Germline CDR1 SGHRS, CDR2 YFSETQ. This CDR3 has 14 residues. The CDR3 protein is CASRVVLNTDTQYF. DNA of the CDR3: TGCGCCAGCAGAGTGGTACTGAACACAGATACGCAGTATTTT.

The chain uses TRBV28 and TRBJ1-5; D remains unclear. This CDR3 contains 15 residues. The V end lost 6 bases, the J end lost 2 bases, and 14 bases lay between the germline ends. Germline V gives CDR1 MDHEN, CDR2 SYDVKM. The CDR3 spells CASRTSWPGNQPQHF. CDR3 sequence (DNA): TGTGCCAGCAGGACCAGTTGGCCGGGCAATCAGCCCCAGCATTTT. The variable domain in full, completed from reference TRBV28 and TRBJ1-5, reads DVKVTQSSRYLVKRTGEKVFLECVQDMDHENMFWYRQDPGLGLRLIYFSYDVKMKEKGDIPEGYSVSREKKERFSLILESASTNQTSMYLCASRTSWPGNQPQHFGDGTRLSIL.

The sample holds one count of this clone. The J gene is TRBJ1-4, the V gene TRBV21-1; the tabulated D call, TRBD1, remains unverified against the DNA. TRBV21-1 is a listed pseudogene. The CDR3 spans 16 residues. The chain's CDR3 is CASSTPRQSPNEKLFF. The CDR3 DNA follows: TGTGCCAGCAGCACGCCGAGACAGAGTCCTAATGAAAAACTGTTTTTT.

The V gene is TRBV7-2, the J gene TRBJ2-1; no clear D. This CDR3 spans 12 amino acids. Germline V gives CDR1 SGHTA, CDR2 FQGNSA. The V end lost 3 bases, the J end lost 7 bases, and 7 bases lay between the germline ends. The CDR3 coding sequence is TGTGCCAGCAGCTTTTATGTAAATGAGCAGTTCTTC. This sequence encodes CASSFYVNEQFF.

This chain joins TRBV19 and TRBJ1-5, with a possible D match to TRBD1 (6 bases). The CDR3 loop spans 17 amino acids. Germline CDR1 reads LNHDA; CDR2 reads SQIVND (reference sequence). With 4 bases removed from V and 3 bases from J, the gap between germline ends came to 19 bases. CDR3 sequence reads: CASSTPHGGLDNQPQHF. In nucleotides, the CDR3 is TGTGCCAGTAGTACCCCGCACGGGGGGCTCGACAATCAGCCCCAGCATTTT.

This sequence joins TRBV5-1 and TRBJ2-1; D is perhaps TRBD1 (5 bases). V was pared by 0 bases and J by 0 bases, with 13 bases between. Germline V gives CDR1 SGHRS, CDR2 YFSETQ. There are 17 residues in the CDR3. The CDR3 nucleotides read TGCGCCAGCAGCTTGGATCAGAAGGGGCGCTCCTACAATGAGCAGTTCTTC. It encodes CASSLDQKGRSYNEQFF.

The chain employs TRBV4-1 and TRBJ2-2, with a tentative D call TRBD1 (5 bases). The CDR3 covers 15 residues. CDR1 MGHRA and CDR2 YSYEKL come from the germline V gene. V lost 0 bases and J 4 bases, leaving 9 bases between the germline ends. CDR3 sequence: CASSQDRQFTGELFF. The CDR3 nucleotides read TGCGCCAGCAGCCAAGATCGACAGTTCACCGGGGAGCTGTTTTTT.